The subject of this entry is one T cell receptor beta chain. Its antigen is undetermined. Trimming left V 5 bases short and J 1 base short, with 5 bases between. CDR1 and CDR2 from the germline V gene are KGHDR and SFDVKD. The CDR3 has 13 amino acids. Cultured CD4+ T cell DNA underwent sequencing with the Oncomine TCR Beta short-read assay. TCRdb called the PCR reads again in MiXCR, with one record for every CDR3 protein. The sample contains about 21,000 distinct CDR3 sequences, about 46% of which appear only once. The data are from a study of vaccination and CD4 T cells after COVID-19. Turning to the study itself: Between diagnosis and the drawing of post-COVID samples lay a median around 100 days (range 35 to 161).

Time point noted: late sampling 161 to 241 days after vaccination in a few convalescent patients. Described treatment: approximately nine-day PBMC culture with coronavirus spike peptide pools or control peptides (ViraFEST assay). This TCR was recovered from a human donor who had recovered from COVID-19. The chain employs TRBV24-1 and TRBJ2-4; D gene uncertain. This material consisted of CD4+ T cells from blood, cultured in vitro, taken about 7 months after SARS-CoV-2 vaccination. CDR3 sequence (DNA): TGTGCCACCAGTGTGGGGGCCAAAAACATTCAGTACTTC. Residues: CATSVGAKNIQYF.